The clone carrying this T cell receptor beta chain has a count of ten or more. What it binds is unknown. The library came from three nested PCR rounds adapted from ARM-PCR protocols. TCRdb reanalysed the multiplex PCR reads using MiXCR and keeps one entry per CDR3 protein. The repertoire holds 65,000 to 85,000 distinct CDR3 sequences, with roughly 77% as singletons. RNA was extracted from bulk tissue without any cell sorting. The normal lung tissue was taken more than 3 cm from the tumor edge. The source of the sample is a study of tumor and adjacent non-tumor tissue in lung cancer. At the level of the study: Each sample yielded 3.5 million to 4.5 million productive TCRbeta reads on average.

After removal of 0 bases from V and 6 bases from J, the junction contained 8 bases not matched to a gene. There are 18 residues in the CDR3. CDR1 is MGHRA, CDR2 YSYEKL, per germline. Study-level findings and limits: In normal lung, the top 100 clones were significantly more dominant than in tumor. Patients with more diverse tumor TCRs had worse survival. Tumor tissue had significantly higher TCR diversity than normal lung.

The sequencing input was distant non-tumor lung tissue. The receptor comes from a man aged 55 to 69 with non-small cell lung cancer. The V call is TRBV4-1, the J call TRBJ1-6; 10 bases agree with TRBD1. CDR3 in amino acids: CASSQDSTGGSPNSPLHF. The CDR3 DNA is TGCGCCAGCAGCCAAGATTCGACAGGGGGCTCACCTAATTCACCCCTCCACTTT.